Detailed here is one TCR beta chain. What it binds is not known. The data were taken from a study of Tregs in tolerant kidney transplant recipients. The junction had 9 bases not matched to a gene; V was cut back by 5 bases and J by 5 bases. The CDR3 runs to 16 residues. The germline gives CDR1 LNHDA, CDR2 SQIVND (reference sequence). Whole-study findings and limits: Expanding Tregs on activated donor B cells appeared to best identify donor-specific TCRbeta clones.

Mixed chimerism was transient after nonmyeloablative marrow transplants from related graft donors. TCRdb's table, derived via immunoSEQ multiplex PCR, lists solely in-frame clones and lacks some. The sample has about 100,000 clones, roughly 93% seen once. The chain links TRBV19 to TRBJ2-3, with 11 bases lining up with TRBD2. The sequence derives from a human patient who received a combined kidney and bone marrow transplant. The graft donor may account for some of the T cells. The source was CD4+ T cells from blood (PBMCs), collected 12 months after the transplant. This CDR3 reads CASSFISGGAVDTQYF. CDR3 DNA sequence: TGTGCCAGTAGTTTTATTAGCGGGGGGGCTGTAGATACGCAGTATTTT.